The 26 T cell receptor beta chains presented below share a single source sample, sequenced in a study of blood T cells in healthy people across ages. The second PCR ran roughly 7 to 12 cycles with a sample-barcoded 5' primer and J-beta primers. From the 5' RACE reads, TCRdb called clonotypes with MiXCR, one entry per CDR3 protein. This table has 850,000 to 950,000 distinct CDR3 sequences, 25% to 30% appearing once. Sequences were obtained from blood. Receptor source: an elderly woman in good health.

Ten or more counts support this clonotype. DNA for the CDR3: TGTGCCAGCAGCTTAGCGCTCAATGAGCAGTTCTTC. This codes for CASSLALNEQFF. The rearrangement joins TRBV7-2 to TRBJ2-1; D is unresolved. CDR1 and CDR2 from the germline V gene are SGHTA and FQGNSA. This CDR3 contains 12 residues. V was clipped by 0 bases and J by 6 bases, with 3 bases between them.

CDR3 DNA: TGTGCCAGCAGCTTAGATACGGGCAGGGCGCACGAGCAGTACTTC. Its translation: CASSLDTGRAHEQYF. This chain connects TRBV7-8 to TRBJ2-7; weak D call: TRBD1 (5 bases). This CDR3 comprises 15 residues. The germline CDR1 and CDR2 sequences are SGHVS and FQNEAQ. Trimming pared 1 base from V and 5 bases from J, leaving 15 bases between.

The chain joins TRBV19 to TRBJ1-2; D call uncertain. V dropped 3 bases and J dropped 3 bases, with 11 bases sitting between them. Per germline, CDR1 LNHDA and CDR2 SQIVND (reference sequence). The CDR3 is made up of 14 amino acids. The DNA for the CDR3 is TGTGCCAGTAGTATCATCGGGGTCGACTATGGCTACACCTTC. Protein: CASSIIGVDYGYTF.

The chain carries TRBV30 and TRBJ1-2; TRBD1 might be the D (6 bases). In germline, CDR1 is GTSNPN, CDR2 SVGIG (reference sequence). There are 16 residues in the CDR3. The ends were cut back, 2 bases at V and 6 bases at J, with 22 bases in the middle. The CDR3, as DNA: TGTGCCTGGAGTCCCCCCTGGACAGCTCACAGAGATGGCTACACCTTC. Translation: CAWSPPWTAHRDGYTF. Full variable domain (missing parts from reference TRBV30 and TRBJ1-2): SQTIHQWPATLVQPVGSPLSLECTVEGTSNPNLYWYRQAAGRGLQLLFYSVGIGQISSEVPQNLSASRPQDRQFILSSKKLLLSDSGFYLCAWSPPWTAHRDGYTFGSGTRLTVV.

There are a few counts of this clonotype. At one boundary the junction diverges from the germline segment, which might be a read error. The chain is built from TRBV7-2 and TRBJ2-1, with D perhaps assigned TRBD1 or TRBD2 (6 bases each). The CDR3 is 13 amino acids. The germline V gene has CDR1 SGHTA and CDR2 FQGNSA. CDR3 coding DNA: TGTGCCAGCGGCTTCAAGGGGGGCAATGAGCAGTTCTTC. This translates into CASGFKGGNEQFF.

There are a few counts of this clonotype. The chain links TRBV6-6 to TRBJ1-1; perhaps TRBD1 as D (6 bases). V gave up 5 bases and J gave up 4 bases, with 17 bases separating them. This CDR3 spans 15 amino acids. Looked up from germline, CDR1 is MNHNY and CDR2 is SVGAGI (reference sequence). CDR3 nucleotides: TGTGCCAGCAGTGCCGCCTGGGGCAGGGGCACTGAAGCTTTCTTT. As protein: CASSAAWGRGTEAFF.

The J gene is TRBJ2-5, the V gene TRBV28; D is perhaps TRBD1 (6 bases). V lost 2 bases to trimming and J lost 11 bases, with 15 bases between them. This CDR3 has 13 amino acids. Germline CDR1 MDHEN, CDR2 SYDVKM. CDR3 sequence reads: CASSLPQGPQQYF. DNA of the CDR3: TGTGCCAGCAGTTTACCCCAGGGGCCCCAGCAGTACTTC.

The chain recombines TRBV7-9 with TRBJ2-5; D is possibly TRBD1 (6 bases). CDR3 length equals 13 residues. Trimming stripped 3 bases from V and 11 bases from J, with 16 bases between. CDR1 is SEHNR and CDR2 is FQNEAQ in the germline V gene (reference sequence). Here the CDR3 reads CASSFTGINEQYF. CDR3 DNA: TGTGCCAGCAGCTTTACAGGGATCAATGAGCAGTACTTC.

With regard to this clonotype: A much bigger clone sits one base away, suggesting this may be a read error. The genes are TRBV11-2 and TRBJ2-5; TRBD2 matches 9 bases. The CDR3 loop spans 14 amino acids. The V and J ends lost 3 bases and 13 bases, in that order; junction bases with no gene match: 12. Germline values: CDR1 SGHAT, CDR2 FQNNGV. In DNA, the CDR3 is TGTGCCAGCAGCTTCATAGCGGGGGAGTGGGAGCGGTACTTC. The encoded protein is CASSFIAGEWERYF. Drawing the rest from reference TRBV11-2 and TRBJ2-5, the complete variable domain is EAGVAQSPRYKIIEKRQSVAFWCNPISGHATLYWYQQILGQGPKLLIQFQNNGVVDDSQLPKDRFSAERLKGVDSTLKIQPAKLEDSAVYLCASSFIAGEWERYFGPGTRLLVL.

V is TRBV18 and J is TRBJ2-4, with 10 bases matching TRBD2. The DNA end is more similar to TRBJ2-7, so the J call may be wrong. The CDR3 is 15 residues long. CDR1 and CDR2 (germline): KGHSH, LQKENI. The CDR3 DNA reads TGTGCCAGCTCTCCCCAGACTAGCGGGCCTAACGAGCAGTACTTC. Translating it yields CASSPQTSGPNEQYF.

There are many counts of this clonotype. The chain employs TRBV11-2 and TRBJ2-1, with D perhaps being TRBD1 or TRBD2 (6 bases each). This CDR3 contains 14 residues. Germline V gene data show CDR1 as SGHAT and CDR2 as FQNNGV. Trimming stripped 5 bases from V and 4 bases from J, with 12 bases between. The CDR3 DNA sequence: TGTGCCAGCAGCGCGGGACACCGGTACAATGAGCAGTTCTTC. Encoded protein: CASSAGHRYNEQFF.

The CDR3 sequence is CASSLGNTAVNTEAFF. CDR3 DNA: TGTGCCAGCAGTTTGGGAAATACAGCGGTGAACACTGAAGCTTTCTTT. The chain couples TRBV28 to TRBJ1-1; D unresolved. The CDR3 contains 16 residues. Germline V lookup: CDR1 MDHEN, CDR2 SYDVKM. Trimming took off 3 bases at V and 0 bases at J, with 14 bases between the two ends.

With regard to this clonotype: A much larger clone differs from this one at a single base, so this may be a read error. V is TRBV2 and J is TRBJ2-5; the D is unclear. This CDR3 comprises 11 residues. CDR1 is SNHLY, CDR2 FYNNEI, per germline. V lost 6 bases and J lost 11, with 13 bases in between. The CDR3 reads CASSDPGQQYF. CDR3 in DNA: TGTGCCAGCAGCGATCCGGGCCAGCAGTACTTC.

The rearrangement links TRBV4-2 to TRBJ2-3; no clear D gene. This CDR3 spans 16 amino acids. Germline CDR1 reads LGHNA; CDR2 reads YNFKEQ. Between the trimmed V and J ends, which lost 0 bases and 1 base, there was a span of 11 bases. CDR3 protein: CASSQEGFGGTDTQYF. CDR3 DNA: TGTGCCAGCAGCCAAGAGGGATTTGGTGGCACAGATACGCAGTATTTT.

The rearrangement joins TRBV5-5 to TRBJ2-7; 9 bases map to TRBD2. The germline V gene has CDR1 SGHKS and CDR2 YYEKEE (reference sequence). The junction had 11 bases not matched to a gene; V was cut back by 0 bases and J by 7 bases. The CDR3 is 16 amino acids. This CDR3 is CASSLASSGGYNEQYF. DNA of the CDR3: TGTGCCAGCAGCTTGGCCAGTAGCGGGGGCTACAATGAGCAGTACTTC.

This clonotype has just a few counts. This may be a read error: a much more frequent sequence differs by one nucleotide. J is TRBJ2-5 and V is TRBV7-2; possible D gene TRBD1, 6 bases. The CDR3 extends over 16 amino acids. CDR1 is SGHTA, CDR2 FQGNSA, per germline. As DNA, the CDR3 is TGTGCCAGCAGCTTAGTTGAGGCAGGGGTGTCAGGGACCCAGTGCTTC. Translating gives CASSLVEAGVSGTQCF.

For this clonotype: A read error is possible here, since a much larger clone lies one base away. The chain has TRBV3-1 and TRBJ2-1; D is unclear. With 1 base removed from V and 13 bases from J, the gap between germline ends came to 17 bases. Germline values: CDR1 LGHDT, CDR2 YNNKEL (reference sequence). The CDR3 runs to 14 residues. CDR3 sequence (DNA): TGTGCCAGCAGCCAAGGCAGGCACCAAGAGACCCAGTTCTTC. Amino acid sequence: CASSQGRHQETQFF.

This clonotype was recorded a few times. V and J are TRBV12-3 or TRBV12-4 and TRBJ1-2; unclear D gene. The V and J ends lost 0 bases and 8 bases respectively, with 13 bases between them. The CDR3 has 14 residues. Here the CDR3 reads CASSLASRTGGYTF. The CDR3 DNA is TGTGCCAGCAGTTTAGCGTCTCGGACTGGGGGCTACACCTTC.

This clonotype appeared many times. CDR3 DNA sequence: TGCGCCAGCAGCTCACGAGACCGGGCCGGCACAGATACGCAGTATTTT. This codes for CASSSRDRAGTDTQYF. V and J are TRBV10-2 and TRBJ2-3; D ambiguous. Per germline, CDR1 WSHSY and CDR2 SAAADI. Deletions cut 6 bases from V and 1 base from J, with 17 bases between. This CDR3 has 16 amino acids.

The gene calls are TRBV18 and TRBJ2-1; 8 bases are a match to TRBD2. The V and J ends lost 4 bases and 3 bases, in that order; junction bases with no gene match: 5. This CDR3 has 15 residues. Germline V CDR1 and CDR2: KGHSH, LQKENI. The CDR3 sequence is CASSLSGLVYNEQFF. The CDR3, as DNA: TGTGCCAGCTCACTATCGGGACTAGTCTACAATGAGCAGTTCTTC.

This clonotype has ten or more counts. The chain carries TRBV10-1 and TRBJ2-3; the D gene is possibly TRBD1 (5 bases). The CDR3 extends over 16 amino acids. The germline V gene has CDR1 WNHNN and CDR2 SYGVQD (reference sequence). Trimming took 4 bases from V and 2 from J, leaving 16 bases between them. DNA for the CDR3: TGCGCCAGCAGTGGAGACAGTTCCATTTCCACAGATACGCAGTATTTT. Translation gives CASSGDSSISTDTQYF.

This clonotype appeared many times. This chain connects TRBV7-2 to TRBJ1-2; D call uncertain. CDR1 and CDR2 from the germline V gene are SGHTA and FQGNSA. CDR3 size: 12 residues. Trimming removed 5 bases at V and 6 bases at J, with 10 bases between. The CDR3 is CASSDAGDGYTF. CDR3 in DNA: TGTGCCAGCAGCGACGCAGGAGATGGCTACACCTTC.

In this sample, this clonotype turned up a few times. The V and J genes are TRBV28 and TRBJ1-1, with 9 bases fitting TRBD1. Germline CDR1 is MDHEN and CDR2 is SYDVKM. The CDR3 extends over 14 amino acids. V trimming: 3 bases; J trimming: 4 bases; junction bases outside the gene matches: 3. The CDR3: CASSFGQGSTEAFF. CDR3 bases: TGTGCCAGCAGTTTTGGACAGGGGAGCACTGAAGCTTTCTTT.

This clonotype was picked up many times. The chain couples TRBV12-3 or TRBV12-4 to TRBJ1-5; the D gene is possibly TRBD1 (5 bases). This CDR3 is built from 15 residues. The ends were cut back, 3 bases at V and 6 bases at J, with 15 bases in the middle. The CDR3 sequence is CASSFNGAGGQPQHF. The CDR3 DNA is TGTGCCAGCAGTTTTAATGGGGCGGGCGGTCAGCCCCAGCATTTT.

This chain uses TRBV27 with TRBJ1-1; 7 bases map to TRBD1. With 4 bases clipped from V and 6 bases from J, the junction kept 8 bases outside the gene matches. The CDR3 spans 14 residues. Germline V gene data show CDR1 as MNHEY and CDR2 as SMNVEV (reference sequence). In DNA form, the CDR3 reads TGTGCCAGCAGTTGGTCAGGGGGTCGATCTGAAGCTTTCTTT. It is translated as CASSWSGGRSEAFF.

This clonotype was seen at least ten times. The chain combines TRBV20-1 with TRBJ2-3, with D possibly matching TRBD1 (5 bases). Between the trimmed V and J ends, which lost 6 bases and 6 bases, there was a span of 19 bases. Germline V gene lookup returns CDR1 DFQATT and CDR2 SNEGSKA (reference sequence). This CDR3 region has 14 residues. CDR3 nucleotide sequence: TGCAGTGCGAGACGGACGGTGAAGGGGGATACGCAGTATTTT. Translated: CSARRTVKGDTQYF.